Listed below are T cell receptor beta chains from one sample, sequenced in a study of early T cells in non-severe SARS-CoV-2 infection. TCRdb re-analysed the 5' RACE reads in MiXCR, keeping a single row per CDR3 protein. The table lists approximately 75,000 distinct CDR3 sequences, approximately 15% of them singletons. The sample consisted of whole blood, taken at baseline. The receptors stem from an adult who was a healthcare worker with PCR-confirmed SARS-CoV-2 infection or an uninfected control (not recorded which). CDR3s include the opening cysteine and the closing phenylalanine or tryptophan.

V gene	CDR3 length	J gene	CDR3 protein
TRBV7-9	14	TRBJ2-7	CASTLDGIPYEQYF
TRBV2	14	TRBJ1-6	CASSPQGAGSPLHF
TRBV6-4	15	TRBJ2-1	CASSLLAGGQDEQFF
TRBV20-1	15	TRBJ2-3	CSARDRLTSTDTQYF
TRBV24-1	15	TRBJ1-1	CATSDPRSGDTEAFF
TRBV20-1	13	TRBJ2-3	CSASGGIIDTQYF
TRBV28	11	TRBJ2-3	CASSLGHTQYF
TRBV27	16	TRBJ2-4	CASSTPLGPTPNIQYF
TRBV27	14	TRBJ2-7	CASSNRGLPYEQYF
TRBV29-1	12	TRBJ2-5	CSATGGVETQYF
TRBV9	14	TRBJ1-2	CASSPGQGAGGYTF
TRBV27	15	TRBJ1-6	CASSLSASGGSPLHF
TRBV20-1	19	TRBJ2-1	CSASPGGGRAGGSYNEQFF
TRBV6-2/TRBV6-3	15	TRBJ2-1	CASSYGGISNNEQFF
TRBV9	15	TRBJ2-2	CASSAGTATPGELFF
TRBV7-2	13	TRBJ2-3	CASSFASTDTQYF
TRBV7-6	13	TRBJ2-1	CASSSDGYNEQFF